One sample yielded the 26 T cell receptor beta chains listed below, sequenced in a study of T cell responses to AZD1222 COVID-19 vaccine. TCRdb's table, derived via immunoSEQ multiplex PCR, lists solely in-frame clones and lacks some. Of about 140,000 clones detected, 90% to 95% appear once; the ten largest clones hold roughly 3.6%. The sequencing used peripheral blood, collected 28 days after the second AZD1222 dose. These receptors were obtained from an adult who received the AZD1222 COVID-19 vaccine.

This clone has a single count. This sequence joins TRBV2 and TRBJ1-3, with TRBD1 matching over 7 bases. J lost 3 bases, V lost 5 bases, and 4 bases had no gene match. This CDR3 has 14 amino acids. CDR1 is SNHLY and CDR2 is FYNNEI in the germline V gene. The CDR3 is CASSYRGDGNTIYF. For the CDR3, the DNA is TGTGCCAGCAGTTACAGGGGAGATGGAAACACCATATATTTT. The complete variable domain, with remaining parts taken from reference TRBV2 and TRBJ1-3, reads EPEVTQTPSHQVTQMGQEVILRCVPISNHLYFYWYRQILGQKVEFLVSFYNNEISEKSEIFDDQFSVERPDGSNFTLKIRSTKLEDSAMYFCASSYRGDGNTIYFGEGSWLTVV.

The chain recombines TRBV9 with TRBJ2-1, with 8 bases matching TRBD2. CDR3 length equals 17 residues. CDR1 is SGDLS and CDR2 is YYNGEE in the germline V gene. The V segment lost 0 bases and the J segment 3 bases; nucleotides outside the gene matches: 8. The CDR3 nucleotides are TGTGCCAGCAGCGTAGTTAGCGGGGCCTCCCTCTACAATGAGCAGTTCTTC. It is translated as CASSVVSGASLYNEQFF.

This chain connects TRBV11-1 to TRBJ2-2; D uncertain. V lost 2 bases and J lost 1, with 11 bases in between. The CDR3 extends over 16 amino acids. Germline V CDR1 and CDR2: SGHAT, FQDESV (reference sequence). CDR3 DNA sequence: TGTGCCAGCAGCTTAAAGCGTCCTAAGAACACCGGGGAGCTGTTTTTT. Its protein product is CASSLKRPKNTGELFF.

This clone appeared a single time. The chain employs TRBV5-5 and TRBJ1-5, with unresolved D. CDR3 length: 15 residues. Per the germline V gene, CDR1 is SGHKS and CDR2 is YYEKEE (reference sequence). Trimming stripped 2 bases from V and 3 bases from J, with 12 bases between. In nucleotides, the CDR3 is TGTGCCAGCAGCTTCCTAGGCGGGAACAATCAGCCCCAGCATTTT. Its protein is CASSFLGGNNQPQHF.

The V and J genes are TRBV10-3 and TRBJ1-2; D is possibly TRBD1 (6 bases). V lost 6 bases, J lost 2 bases, and 10 bases lay in between. CDR1 and CDR2 (germline): ENHRY, SYGVKD. The CDR3 is 13 residues long. CDR3 nucleotides: TGTGCCATCAGCAGACAGGACAACTATGGCTACACCTTC. Translating gives CAISRQDNYGYTF.

This clone was picked up one time. The gene calls are TRBV12-3 or TRBV12-4 and TRBJ1-2, with no clear D. V lost 3 bases and J 1 base, leaving 6 bases between the germline ends. CDR3 length: 13 amino acids. CDR3 sequence reads: CASSLAVNYGYTF. The CDR3 region has the DNA TGTGCCAGCAGTTTGGCAGTTAACTATGGCTACACCTTC.

The rearrangement links TRBV30 to TRBJ1-1, with TRBD1 matching 11 bases. CDR1 GTSNPN and CDR2 SVGIG come from the germline V gene (reference sequence). The ends lost 6 bases at V and 1 base at J; junction bases unmatched: 7. The CDR3 sequence is 15 residues long. The chain's CDR3 is CACRDRGFTNTEAFF. For the CDR3, the DNA is TGTGCCTGCCGGGACAGGGGGTTTACGAACACTGAAGCTTTCTTT.

The V and J genes are TRBV4-2 and TRBJ2-3; no clear D. Germline V gives CDR1 LGHNA, CDR2 YNFKEQ. The CDR3 length is 15 residues. V lost 0 bases, J lost 4 bases, and 11 bases lay in between. DNA of the CDR3: TGTGCCAGCAGCCAAGAGAACAGTCGGGCAGATACGCAGTATTTT. Protein sequence: CASSQENSRADTQYF.

This sequence joins TRBV5-6 and TRBJ2-2; 12 positions agree with TRBD2. J was trimmed by 6 bases and V by 3 bases; bases with no gene match: 6. CDR3 length: 16 residues. The germline gives CDR1 SGHDT, CDR2 YYEEEE. CDR3 nucleotide sequence: TGTGCCAGCAGCTCCTGGACTAGCGGGACGGCCGGGGAGCTGTTTTTT. Its translation: CASSSWTSGTAGELFF.

The chain links TRBV18 to TRBJ1-2; D is unclear. This CDR3 has 14 residues. Germline assignment: CDR1 KGHSH and CDR2 LQKENI. V was clipped by 4 bases and J by 2 bases, with 11 bases between them. CDR3 region: CASSLSTANYGYTF. The CDR3 DNA is TGTGCCAGCTCACTCAGCACAGCCAACTATGGCTACACCTTC.

This clone is a singleton in its sample. The chain's CDR3 is CATSRDETSGSSYEQYF. CDR3 bases: TGTGCCACCAGCAGAGACGAAACTAGCGGGAGTTCTTACGAGCAGTACTTC. The rearrangement joins TRBV15 to TRBJ2-7; 11 bases map to TRBD2. V lost 0 bases to trimming and J lost 4 bases; unmatched junction nucleotides: 8. Germline V CDR1 and CDR2: LNHNV, YYDKDF (reference sequence). CDR3 size: 17 residues.

This CDR3 is CSVEGTSGRQFF. In DNA, the CDR3 is TGCAGCGTGGAGGGGACTAGCGGTCGTCAGTTCTTC. V and J are TRBV29-1 and TRBJ2-1; 11 bases fit TRBD2. CDR3 size: 12 residues. With 6 bases clipped from V and 13 bases from J, the junction kept 8 bases outside the gene matches. Germline CDR1 and CDR2: SQVTM and ANQGSEA.

CDR3 amino acids: CASSPTVQPQHF. The CDR3 DNA follows: TGTGCCAGCAGCCCTACGGTCCAGCCCCAGCATTTT. The chain joins TRBV28 to TRBJ1-5; D remains unclear. V was shortened by 6 bases and J by 7 bases, with 10 bases between the two germline ends. Germline values: CDR1 MDHEN, CDR2 SYDVKM. There are 12 residues in the CDR3.

This rearrangement joins TRBV29-1 to TRBJ1-2; D ambiguous. CDR3 length: 13 residues. Germline V gene data show CDR1 as SQVTM and CDR2 as ANQGSEA. The chain's CDR3 is CSALAETNYGYTF. The CDR3 region has the DNA TGCAGTGCCCTGGCGGAAACTAACTATGGCTACACCTTC. The entire variable domain, with the rest obtained from reference TRBV29-1 and TRBJ1-2, is as follows: SAVISQKPSRDICQRGTSLTIQCQVDSQVTMMFWYRQQPGQSLTLIATANQGSEATYESGFVIDKFPISRPNLTFSTLTVSNMSPEDSSIYLCSALAETNYGYTFGSGTRLTVV.

This clone was observed a single time. The chain carries TRBV20-1 and TRBJ1-1; no clear D gene. Germline CDR1 reads DFQATT; CDR2 reads SNEGSKA (reference sequence). V was shortened by 3 bases and J by 7 bases, with 6 bases between the two germline ends. The CDR3 is 10 amino acids. CDR3 protein: CSASPYEAFF. In DNA form, the CDR3 reads TGCAGTGCTAGTCCCTATGAAGCTTTCTTT.

The chain couples TRBV5-1 to TRBJ1-1; the match to TRBD1 covers 9 bases. Germline V gene lookup returns CDR1 SGHRS and CDR2 YFSETQ. The CDR3 runs to 16 residues. The V gene end was trimmed by 0 bases and the J gene end by 1 base; junction bases not matched to a gene: 4. The CDR3 spells CASSLAQGAGNTEAFF. DNA for the CDR3: TGCGCCAGCAGCTTGGCACAGGGGGCGGGGAACACTGAAGCTTTCTTT.

V is TRBV7-9 and J is TRBJ2-2; 7 bases fit TRBD2. CDR1 and CDR2 from the germline V gene are SEHNR and FQNEAQ (reference sequence). The junction had 3 bases not matched to a gene; V was cut back by 3 bases and J by 2 bases. The CDR3 sequence is 15 residues long. The chain's CDR3 is CASSFLAGNTGELFF. The CDR3 nucleotides read TGTGCCAGCAGCTTTTTAGCGGGTAACACCGGGGAGCTGTTTTTT.

This rearrangement joins TRBV3-1 (or the pseudogene TRBV3-2) to TRBJ2-7; D unclear. Trimming stripped 4 bases from V and 10 bases from J, with 17 bases between. Per the germline V gene, CDR1 is LGHDT and CDR2 is YNNKEL (reference sequence). The CDR3 loop spans 13 amino acids. CDR3 protein: CASSPSMKIIQYF. CDR3 coding DNA: TGTGCCAGCAGCCCCAGTATGAAGATAATACAGTACTTC.

The rearrangement uses TRBV15 and TRBJ2-7; 13 bases align to TRBD2. This CDR3 region has 16 residues. Trimming took 0 bases from V and 7 from J; bases not matched to a gene: 6. Germline CDR1 LNHNV, CDR2 YYDKDF (reference sequence). CDR3 sequence: CATSRDGTSGIGEQYF. The CDR3 DNA reads as TGTGCCACCAGCAGAGATGGGACTAGCGGGATTGGTGAGCAGTACTTC.

This chain connects TRBV12-5 to TRBJ2-1, with a weak D call TRBD2 (5 bases). The CDR3 length is 16 residues. The germline V gene has CDR1 LGHNT and CDR2 FRNRAP. Trimming took 0 bases from V and 0 from J, leaving 9 bases between them. CDR3 in DNA: TGTGCTAGTGGTTTGGTACGAGGGAGCTCCTACAATGAGCAGTTCTTC. Encoded protein: CASGLVRGSSYNEQFF.

The V gene is TRBV28, the J gene TRBJ1-2, with D unclear. Per germline, CDR1 MDHEN and CDR2 SYDVKM. With 3 bases removed from V and 5 bases from J, the gap between germline ends came to 13 bases. The CDR3 totals 14 residues. CDR3 residues: CASSLLIGGYGYTF. CDR3 sequence (DNA): TGTGCCAGCAGTTTGTTAATAGGAGGATATGGCTACACCTTC.

The DNA of the CDR3 is TGCGCCAGCAGCATTTTAGGGAGTAGAGAGACCCAGTACTTC. It encodes CASSILGSRETQYF. V gene TRBV5-1 combines with J gene TRBJ2-5, with a possible D match to TRBD2 (5 bases). Trimming took off 4 bases at V and 4 bases at J, with 14 bases between the two ends. Per the germline V gene, CDR1 is SGHRS and CDR2 is YFSETQ. The CDR3 loop spans 14 amino acids.

The rearrangement uses TRBV7-2 and TRBJ1-1; D unresolved. Germline CDR1 and CDR2: SGHTA and FQGNSA. The CDR3 has 16 residues. V was clipped by 1 base and J by 0 bases, with 12 bases between them. The chain's CDR3 is CASSLVAVPLNTEAFF. The CDR3 DNA reads TGTGCCAGCAGCTTAGTTGCGGTTCCCCTGAACACTGAAGCTTTCTTT.

As regards this clone: Other nucleotide sequences from this sample produce the same CDR3. The chain has TRBV20-1 and TRBJ1-1, with D possibly matching TRBD1 (5 bases). Germline V gene lookup returns CDR1 DFQATT and CDR2 SNEGSKA (reference sequence). V lost 3 bases, J lost 8 bases, and 10 bases lay in between. This CDR3 has 11 residues. CDR3 sequence reads: CSARAGTEAFF. CDR3 bases: TGCAGTGCTAGGGCCGGGACCGAAGCTTTCTTT.

This clone has at least ten counts. V and J are TRBV6-5 and TRBJ1-5, with D possibly being TRBD1 (5 bases). The V end was cut by 5 bases, the J end by 0 bases, with 11 bases between. CDR1 MNHEY and CDR2 SVGAGI come from the germline V gene. The CDR3 has 15 residues. CDR3 sequence reads: CASSQDTNSNQPQHF. CDR3 DNA: TGTGCCAGCAGTCAGGACACCAATAGCAATCAGCCCCAGCATTTT.

This chain connects TRBV4-3 to TRBJ1-2; D is ambiguous. V was clipped by 1 base and J by 1 base, with 7 bases between them. CDR3 length: 14 amino acids. Germline assignment: CDR1 LGHNA and CDR2 YSLEER. DNA for the CDR3: TGCGCCAGCAGCCAAGGCACACATAACTATGGCTACACCTTC. Translation: CASSQGTHNYGYTF.